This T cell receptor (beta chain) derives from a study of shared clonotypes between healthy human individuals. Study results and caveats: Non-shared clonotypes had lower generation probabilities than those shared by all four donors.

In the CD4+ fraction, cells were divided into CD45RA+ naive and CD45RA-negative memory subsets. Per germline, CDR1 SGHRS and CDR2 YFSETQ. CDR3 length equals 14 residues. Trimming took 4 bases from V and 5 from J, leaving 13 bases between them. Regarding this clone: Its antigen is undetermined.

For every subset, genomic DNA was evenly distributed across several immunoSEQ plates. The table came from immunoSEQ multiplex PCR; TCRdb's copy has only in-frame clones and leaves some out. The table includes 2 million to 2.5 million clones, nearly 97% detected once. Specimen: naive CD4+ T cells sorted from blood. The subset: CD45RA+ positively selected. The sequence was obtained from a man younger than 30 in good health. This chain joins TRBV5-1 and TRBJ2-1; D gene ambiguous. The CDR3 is CASSPGNPNNEQFF. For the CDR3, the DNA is TGCGCCAGCAGCCCAGGAAACCCTAACAATGAGCAGTTCTTC.